The rows below give T cell receptor beta chains drawn from one sample of a study of graft-versus-host responses after intestinal transplantation. Here immunoSEQ multiplex PCR was the method, and the copy in TCRdb shows in-frame clones only, minus some. Among about 4,300 clones, around three quarters were seen once, and the ten largest hold roughly 7%. Specimen: ileum tissue, collected 9 days after transplant. Receptors were obtained from a human patient who received an intestinal transplant, so some T cells may come from the graft donor. CDR3s include the opening cysteine and the closing phenylalanine or tryptophan. D genes are given only for firm matches.

V gene,D gene,CDR3 protein
TRBV10-1,NA,CARWGVEKETQYF
TRBV5-1,TRBD2,CASSLLAGNEQFF
TRBV11-2,NA,CASSTGVNTEAFF
TRBV7-6,NA,CASSLGSPWRADTQYF
TRBV6-6,NA,CAGSYSTYQETQYF
TRBV5-1,NA,CASSFKQALTGELFF
TRBV18,NA,CASSPSVGDDQPQHF
TRBV4-1,TRBD2,CASSQAGLAGGFKFF
TRBV14,TRBD1,CASSRTDRFYNEQFF
TRBV4-1,TRBD1,CASSLYRDREHEQYF
TRBV7-8,TRBD1,CASSLADRGQPQHF
TRBV11-3,NA,CASSLESWDGSSTDTQYF
TRBV19,TRBD1,CASSPPGQGAGEQYF
TRBV11-1,TRBD1,CASSIRDSLKFHF
TRBV6-1,TRBD1,CASSEDRVQETQYF
TRBV27,NA,CASSPIRQQRNTEAFF
TRBV10-2,TRBD2,CASSMTSGGRYEQYF
TRBV18,NA,CASSPGTPGELFF
TRBV5-1,NA,CASSIGRTGELFF
TRBV14,NA,CASSAQRETQYF
TRBV28,TRBD1,CATPSGTANYGYTF
TRBV6-6,NA,CASSYEGGDYEKLFF
TRBV2,NA,CASIRDTYNEQFF
TRBV4-2,TRBD1,CASSRARDRFEKLFF
TRBV2,NA,CASSGHYNEQFF
TRBV18,NA,CASSPTSIYEQYF
TRBV18,TRBD2,CASSARRTSGGRDNEQFF
TRBV5-4,NA,CASSYKGLDEKLFF
TRBV5-1,NA,CASSQGTLETQYF
TRBV25-1,TRBD1,CASNGQGTGELFF
TRBV30,NA,CAWSVLRVVAYEQYF
TRBV10-2,NA,CASSDYWFTQPQHF
TRBV28,TRBD1,CASSLAGTGGRNEQFF
TRBV9,NA,CASSVRGHGANVLTF
TRBV5-1,TRBD1,CASSSTGQGALGELFF
TRBV5-5,TRBD2,CASSYLAGGRYNEQFF
TRBV28,NA,CASSFLVNTEAFF
TRBV5-1,NA,CASSLAFKISYGYTF
TRBV4-1,TRBD1,CASSHSPLRQGLNSPLHF
TRBV29-1,NA,CSVEGLNTEAFF
TRBV9,NA,CASSGDRETQYF
TRBV15,NA,CATSRFEGYEQYF
TRBV28,TRBD1,CASRTGYGYTF
TRBV29-1,NA,CSVAEWQGPNGYTF
TRBV5-1,TRBD2,CASRAGTSGGSEQYF